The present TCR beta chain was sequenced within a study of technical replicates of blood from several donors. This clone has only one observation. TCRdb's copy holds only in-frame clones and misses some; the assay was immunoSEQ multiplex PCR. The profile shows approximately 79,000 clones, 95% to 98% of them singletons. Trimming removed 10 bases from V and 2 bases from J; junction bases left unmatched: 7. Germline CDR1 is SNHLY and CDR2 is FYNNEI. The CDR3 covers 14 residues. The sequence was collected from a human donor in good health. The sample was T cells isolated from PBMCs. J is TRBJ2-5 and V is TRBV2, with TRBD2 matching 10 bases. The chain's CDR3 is CATQKTSGQETQYF. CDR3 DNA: TGTGCCACCCAGAAGACTAGCGGGCAAGAGACCCAGTACTTC.